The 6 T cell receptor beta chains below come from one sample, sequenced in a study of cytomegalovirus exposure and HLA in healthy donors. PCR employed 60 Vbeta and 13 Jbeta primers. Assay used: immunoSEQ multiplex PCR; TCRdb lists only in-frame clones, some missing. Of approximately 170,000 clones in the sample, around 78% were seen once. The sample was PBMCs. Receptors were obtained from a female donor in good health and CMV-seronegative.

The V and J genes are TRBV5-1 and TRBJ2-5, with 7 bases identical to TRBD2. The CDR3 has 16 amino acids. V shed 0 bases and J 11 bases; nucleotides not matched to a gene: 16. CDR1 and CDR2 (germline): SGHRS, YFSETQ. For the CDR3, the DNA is TGCGCCAGCAGCTTGGTGGGGGGGACTAATTCTAAGGAGCAGTACTTC. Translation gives CASSLVGGTNSKEQYF.

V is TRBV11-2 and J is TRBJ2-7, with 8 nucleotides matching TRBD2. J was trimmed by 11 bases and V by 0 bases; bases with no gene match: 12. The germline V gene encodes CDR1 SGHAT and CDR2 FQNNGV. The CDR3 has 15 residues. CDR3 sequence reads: CASSLDRGGRTGKYF. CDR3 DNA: TGTGCCAGCAGCTTAGATCGGGGCGGGAGGACCGGGAAGTACTTC. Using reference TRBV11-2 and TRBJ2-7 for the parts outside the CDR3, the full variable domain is EAGVAQSPRYKIIEKRQSVAFWCNPISGHATLYWYQQILGQGPKLLIQFQNNGVVDDSQLPKDRFSAERLKGVDSTLKIQPAKLEDSAVYLCASSLDRGGRTGKYFGPGTRLTVT.

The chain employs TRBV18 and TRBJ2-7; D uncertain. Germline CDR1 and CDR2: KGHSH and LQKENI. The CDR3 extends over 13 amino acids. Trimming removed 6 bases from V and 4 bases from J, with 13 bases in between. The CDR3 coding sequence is TGTGCCAGCTCCCCCAGTGATTTTTACGAGCAGTACTTC. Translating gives CASSPSDFYEQYF.

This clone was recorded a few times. CDR3 in DNA: TGTGCCAGCAGCAACCGGGACAGGGGGCCCTTAGCCAAAAACATTCAGTACTTC. Its translation: CASSNRDRGPLAKNIQYF. The chain carries TRBV5-4 and TRBJ2-4, with 12 bases identical to TRBD1. J lost 0 bases, V lost 4 bases, and 8 bases had no gene match. CDR3 size: 18 residues. Per germline, CDR1 SGHNT and CDR2 YYREEE (reference sequence).

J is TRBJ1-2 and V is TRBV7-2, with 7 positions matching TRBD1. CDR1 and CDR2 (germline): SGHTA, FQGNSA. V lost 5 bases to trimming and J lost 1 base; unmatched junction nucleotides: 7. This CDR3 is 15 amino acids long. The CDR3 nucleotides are TGTGCCAGCAGCCCCCCGAGGGGGCATAACTATGGCTACACCTTC. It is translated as CASSPPRGHNYGYTF.

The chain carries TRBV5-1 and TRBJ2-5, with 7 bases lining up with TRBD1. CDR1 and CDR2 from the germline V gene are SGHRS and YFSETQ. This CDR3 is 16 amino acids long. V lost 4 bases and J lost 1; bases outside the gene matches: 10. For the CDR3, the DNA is TGCGCCAGCAGCCTAATAGGGGGCCTGGGCCAAGAGACCCAGTACTTC. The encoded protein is CASSLIGGLGQETQYF.